This T cell receptor beta chain was captured by sequencing in a study of tumor-infiltrating lymphocytes in primary liver carcinoma. The wider study: The cohort consisted of patients whose primary liver carcinoma was surgically resected. Notes on the study in general: A significantly higher top-250-clone fraction was found in tumors than in blood (p = 0.039).

A constant-region primer served to make TCR beta cDNA from around 540 ng total RNA. It was through three nested multiplex PCR rounds of slightly modified ARM-PCR that TCR beta libraries arose. The study ran its first two PCR rounds for roughly 9 cycles each, using TRBV1-TRBV30 forward primers and a C-beta reverse primer. TCRdb ran MiXCR on the multiplex PCR reads and lists one entry per CDR3 protein. The data hold 250,000 to 350,000 distinct CDR3 sequences, with more than 55% observed a single time. It was unsorted whole blood that yielded blood RNA, and germline DNA was also extracted. CDR3 length: 16 amino acids. Germline V gene data show CDR1 as SGHAT and CDR2 as FQNNGV. Concerning this clonotype: Its target is not known. At one end the junction does not follow the germline gene, possibly because of a read error.

The sequenced material came from peripheral blood. The chain combines TRBV11-2 with TRBJ2-1, with 8 bases lining up with TRBD2. The TCR comes from a woman in her 30s with primary liver carcinoma and hepatitis B virus infection. The CDR3 loop is CASSLSSGWPYDEQFF. DNA for the CDR3: TGTGCCAGCAGTTTATCTAGCGGGTGGCCCTACGATGAGCAGTTCTTC.